The table lists the clone carrying this T cell receptor beta chain with a few counts. Antigen specificity is unknown. The sample originates from a study of T-cell reconstitution after alpha-beta-depleted transplantation in children. Findings and limits, study-wide: Diversity and T-cell counts at one year after transplant derived mostly from new T cells. Two months or so post-transplant, alpha-beta T cells reportedly derived from several hundred expanded graft clones.

Unique molecular identifiers were incorporated during preparation of the TCRbeta library. TCRdb reanalysed the PCR reads using MiXCR and keeps one entry per CDR3 protein. The sample contains 670,000 or so distinct CDR3 sequences, about an eighth of which appear only once. This clonotype was obtained from a girl aged 2 to 9 with congenital amegakaryocytic thrombocytopenia, due to receive a stem cell transplant. Sequenced material: PBMCs, taken before TCRalphabeta/CD19-depleted stem cell transplant.

Here the CDR3 DNA reads TGTGCCAGCAGTTTAGGTCCTAGCTGGCACTACGAGCAGTACTTC. It yields the protein CASSLGPSWHYEQYF. The chain uses TRBV12-3 or TRBV12-4 and TRBJ2-7; the D gene is possibly TRBD2 (5 bases). The CDR3 spans 15 residues. Trimming removed 1 base from V and 3 bases from J, with 13 bases in between.